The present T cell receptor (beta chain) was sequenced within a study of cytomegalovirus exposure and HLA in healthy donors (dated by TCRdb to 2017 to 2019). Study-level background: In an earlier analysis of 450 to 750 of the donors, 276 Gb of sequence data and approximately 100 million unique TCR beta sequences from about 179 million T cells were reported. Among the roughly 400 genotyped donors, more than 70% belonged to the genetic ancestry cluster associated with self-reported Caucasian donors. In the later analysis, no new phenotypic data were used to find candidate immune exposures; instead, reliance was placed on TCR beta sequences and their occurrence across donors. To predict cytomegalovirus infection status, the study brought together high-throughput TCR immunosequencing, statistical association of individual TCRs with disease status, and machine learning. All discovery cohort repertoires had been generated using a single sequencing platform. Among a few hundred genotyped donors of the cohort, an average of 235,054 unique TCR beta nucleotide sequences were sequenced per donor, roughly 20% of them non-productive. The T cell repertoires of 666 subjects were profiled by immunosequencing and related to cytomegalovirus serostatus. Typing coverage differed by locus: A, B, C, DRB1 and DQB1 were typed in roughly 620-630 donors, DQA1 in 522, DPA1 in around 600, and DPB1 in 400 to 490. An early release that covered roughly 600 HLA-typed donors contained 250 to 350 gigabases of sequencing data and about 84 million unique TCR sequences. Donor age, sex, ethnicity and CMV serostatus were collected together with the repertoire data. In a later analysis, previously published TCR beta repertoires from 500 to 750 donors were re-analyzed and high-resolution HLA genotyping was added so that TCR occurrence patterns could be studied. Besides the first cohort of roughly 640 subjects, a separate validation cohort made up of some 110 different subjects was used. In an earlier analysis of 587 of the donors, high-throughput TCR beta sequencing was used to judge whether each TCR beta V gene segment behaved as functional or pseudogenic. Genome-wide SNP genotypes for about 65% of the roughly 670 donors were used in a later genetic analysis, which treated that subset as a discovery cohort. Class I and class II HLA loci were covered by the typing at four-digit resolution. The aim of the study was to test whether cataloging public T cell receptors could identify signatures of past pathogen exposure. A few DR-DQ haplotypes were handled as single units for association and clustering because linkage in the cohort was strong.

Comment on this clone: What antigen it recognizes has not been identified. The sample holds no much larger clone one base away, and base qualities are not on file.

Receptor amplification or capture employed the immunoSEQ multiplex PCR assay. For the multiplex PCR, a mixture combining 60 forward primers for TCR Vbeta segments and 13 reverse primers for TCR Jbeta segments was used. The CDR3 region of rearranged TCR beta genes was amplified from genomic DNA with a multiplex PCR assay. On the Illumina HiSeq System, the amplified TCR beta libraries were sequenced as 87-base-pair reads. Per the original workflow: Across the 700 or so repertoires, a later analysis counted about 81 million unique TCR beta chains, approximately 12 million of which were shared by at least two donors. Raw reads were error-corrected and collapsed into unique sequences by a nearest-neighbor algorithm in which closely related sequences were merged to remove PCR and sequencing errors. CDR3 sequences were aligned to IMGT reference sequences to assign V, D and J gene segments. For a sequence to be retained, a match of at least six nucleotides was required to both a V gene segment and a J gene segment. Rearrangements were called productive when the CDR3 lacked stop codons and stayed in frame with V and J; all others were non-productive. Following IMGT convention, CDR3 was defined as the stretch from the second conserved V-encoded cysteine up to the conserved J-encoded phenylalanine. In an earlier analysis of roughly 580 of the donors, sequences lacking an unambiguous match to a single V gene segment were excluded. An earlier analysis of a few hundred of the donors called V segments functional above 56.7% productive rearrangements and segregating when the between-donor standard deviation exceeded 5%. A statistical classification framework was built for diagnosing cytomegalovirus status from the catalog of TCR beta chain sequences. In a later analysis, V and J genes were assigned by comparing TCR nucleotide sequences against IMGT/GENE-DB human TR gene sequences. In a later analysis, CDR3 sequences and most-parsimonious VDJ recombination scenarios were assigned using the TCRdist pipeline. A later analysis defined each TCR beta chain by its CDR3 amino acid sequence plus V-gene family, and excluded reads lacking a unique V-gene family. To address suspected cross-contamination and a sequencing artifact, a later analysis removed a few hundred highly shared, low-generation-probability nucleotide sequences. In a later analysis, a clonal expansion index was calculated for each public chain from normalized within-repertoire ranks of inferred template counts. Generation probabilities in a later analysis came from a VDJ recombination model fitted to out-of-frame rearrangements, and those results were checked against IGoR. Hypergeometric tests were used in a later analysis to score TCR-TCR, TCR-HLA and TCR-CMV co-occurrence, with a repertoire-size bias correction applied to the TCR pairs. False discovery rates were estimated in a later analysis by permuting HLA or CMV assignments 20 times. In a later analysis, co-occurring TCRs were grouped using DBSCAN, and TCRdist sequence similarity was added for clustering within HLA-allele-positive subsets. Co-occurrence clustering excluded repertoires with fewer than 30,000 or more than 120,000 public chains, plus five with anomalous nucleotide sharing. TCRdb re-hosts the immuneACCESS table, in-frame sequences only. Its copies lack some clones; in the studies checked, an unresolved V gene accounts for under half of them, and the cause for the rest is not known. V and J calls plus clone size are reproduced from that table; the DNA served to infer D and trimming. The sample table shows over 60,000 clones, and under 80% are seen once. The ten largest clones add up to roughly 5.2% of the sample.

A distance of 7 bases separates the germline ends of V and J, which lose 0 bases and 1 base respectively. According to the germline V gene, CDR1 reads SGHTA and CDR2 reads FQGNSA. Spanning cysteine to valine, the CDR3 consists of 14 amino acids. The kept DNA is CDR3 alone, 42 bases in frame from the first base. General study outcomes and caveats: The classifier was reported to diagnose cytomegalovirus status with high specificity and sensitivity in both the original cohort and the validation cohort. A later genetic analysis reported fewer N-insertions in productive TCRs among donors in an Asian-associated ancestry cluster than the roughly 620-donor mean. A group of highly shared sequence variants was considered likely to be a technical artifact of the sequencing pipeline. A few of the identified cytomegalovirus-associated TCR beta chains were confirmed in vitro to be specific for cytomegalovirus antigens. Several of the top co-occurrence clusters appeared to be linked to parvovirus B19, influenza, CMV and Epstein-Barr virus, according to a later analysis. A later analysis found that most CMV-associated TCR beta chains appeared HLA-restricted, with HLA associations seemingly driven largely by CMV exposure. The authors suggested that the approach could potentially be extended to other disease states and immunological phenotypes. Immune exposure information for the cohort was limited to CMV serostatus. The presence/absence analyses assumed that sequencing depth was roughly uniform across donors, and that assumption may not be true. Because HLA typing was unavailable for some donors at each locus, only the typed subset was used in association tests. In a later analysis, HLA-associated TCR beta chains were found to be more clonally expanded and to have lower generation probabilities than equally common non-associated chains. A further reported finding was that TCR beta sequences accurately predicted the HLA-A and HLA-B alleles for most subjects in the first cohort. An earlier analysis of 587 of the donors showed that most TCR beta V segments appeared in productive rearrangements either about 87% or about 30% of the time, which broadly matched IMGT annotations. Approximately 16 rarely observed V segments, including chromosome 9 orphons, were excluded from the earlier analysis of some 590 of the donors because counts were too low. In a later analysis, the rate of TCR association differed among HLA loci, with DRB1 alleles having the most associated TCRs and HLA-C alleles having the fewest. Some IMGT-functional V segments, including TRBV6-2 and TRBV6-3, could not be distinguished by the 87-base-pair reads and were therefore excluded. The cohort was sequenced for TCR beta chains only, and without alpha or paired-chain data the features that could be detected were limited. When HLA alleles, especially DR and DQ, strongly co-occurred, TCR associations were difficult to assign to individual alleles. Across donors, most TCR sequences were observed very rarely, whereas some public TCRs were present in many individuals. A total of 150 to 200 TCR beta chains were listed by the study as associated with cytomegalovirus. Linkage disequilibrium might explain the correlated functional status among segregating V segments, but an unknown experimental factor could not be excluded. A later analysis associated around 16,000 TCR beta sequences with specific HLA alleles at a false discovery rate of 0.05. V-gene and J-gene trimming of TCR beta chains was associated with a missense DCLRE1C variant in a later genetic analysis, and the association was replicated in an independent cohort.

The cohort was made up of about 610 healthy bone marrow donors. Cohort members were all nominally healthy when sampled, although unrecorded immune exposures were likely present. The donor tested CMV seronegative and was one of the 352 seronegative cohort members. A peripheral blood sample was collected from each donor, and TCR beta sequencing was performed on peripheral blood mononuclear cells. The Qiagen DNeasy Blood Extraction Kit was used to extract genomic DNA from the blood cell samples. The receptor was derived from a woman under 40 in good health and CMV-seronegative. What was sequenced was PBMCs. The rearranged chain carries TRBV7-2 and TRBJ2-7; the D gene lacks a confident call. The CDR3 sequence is CASSLAWSSYEQYV. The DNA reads TGTGCCAGCAGCTTAGCGTGGAGTTCCTACGAGCAGTACGTC.